This T cell receptor beta chain originates from a study of T cell responses to AZD1222 COVID-19 vaccine. General study findings and limits: Repertoire sampling was restricted to post-peak T cell response timepoints. Most donors were white British, females outnumbered males, and clonal diversity was possibly underestimated. Reportedly, nearly half of unique spike TCRs recognized epitopes outside B.1.351/B.1.1.7 mutations.

Trimming removed 9 bases from V and 6 bases from J; junction bases left unmatched: 7. CDR3 length equals 13 residues. Germline loops: CDR1 KGHDR, CDR2 SFDVKD. As to this clone: Its target is not known.

Profiling relied on immunoSEQ multiplex PCR, and the TCRdb table lists in-frame clones only, not all of them. The table records roughly 110,000 clones, about 90% of them present only once. Sequencing was performed on peripheral blood, taken 28 days after the second AZD1222 dose. The receptor was isolated from an adult who received the AZD1222 COVID-19 vaccine. The chain has TRBV24-1 and TRBJ1-5; 7 bases map to TRBD1. The CDR3 DNA is TGTGCCACCTCACAGGGGAGGACTCAGCCCCAGCATTTT. Translating gives CATSQGRTQPQHF.